These T cell receptor beta chains were read from a single sample in a study of PD-L1 blockade in urothelial cancer. Some clones are missing from TCRdb's copy, which holds only in-frame ones; the method was immunoSEQ multiplex PCR. Of about 36,000 clones listed, around 33% are singletons. The material sequenced was tumor tissue, taken before atezolizumab (anti-PD-L1) treatment. The receptors shown here come from a man in his 60s with urothelial cancer. Both conserved end residues are trimmed from each CDR3.

J gene	V gene	CDR3 protein
TRBJ1-6	TRBV6-8	ASSYSLIQYNSPLH
TRBJ1-4	TRBV10-2	ASSTGTSNEKLF
TRBJ2-5	TRBV6-8	ASTLGGRQETQY
TRBJ2-5	TRBV1	ASSQDLFRDEVRGTQY
TRBJ2-1	TRBV27	ASSTILYNEQF
TRBJ2-7	TRBV6-8	ASRPPGTGSYEQY
TRBJ1-5	TRBV30	AWSSAPGGGQPQH
TRBJ1-1	TRBV6-8	ASSPYPSTGSTEAF
TRBJ2-7	TRBV7-6	ASSLGLLGHEQY
TRBJ1-6	TRBV6-8	ASSSGRNNSPLH
TRBJ2-2	TRBV29-1	SVKRAVGATGELF
TRBJ1-1	TRBV18	ASSQTGMTEAF
TRBJ2-1	TRBV18	ASSPPGQGAQGEQF
TRBJ2-1	TRBV18	ASSPPLAGESEQF
TRBJ2-1	TRBV7-1	ASSLGYGVNEQF
TRBJ2-2	TRBV10-3	AISERLPPNTGELF
TRBJ1-5	TRBV7-6	ASSLTYAGGGQPQH
TRBJ2-7	TRBV5-1	ASSGQFGTGYEQY
TRBJ1-2	TRBV11-3	ASSLEGSGIQGGYT
TRBJ1-1	TRBV19	ATFGGAEAF
TRBJ1-1	TRBV30	AWAGGVHTEAF
TRBJ2-3	TRBV28	ASSWGGSGLTDTQY
TRBJ2-7	TRBV10-2	ASSRDGSYEQY
TRBJ2-7	TRBV18	ATGSTGYEQY
TRBJ1-5	TRBV9	ASSARGQGGEAQH
TRBJ2-3	TRBV6-8	ASSAILRDPDTQY
TRBJ2-5	TRBV19	ASSTGKETQY
TRBJ2-7	TRBV5-1	ASSLGLGTLPDEQY
TRBJ2-6	TRBV23-1	ASSQYQSSGANVLT
TRBJ2-7	TRBV30	AWSRTSVHEQY
TRBJ1-5	TRBV11-3	ASSFYPRDGLYSNQPQH
TRBJ2-1	TRBV5-1	ASYRDPIEPEQF
TRBJ2-3	TRBV18	ASSPGLAGEADTQY
TRBJ2-1	TRBV14	ASSPRGQGNNEQF
TRBJ2-3	TRBV11-3	ASSIAPGQTPEQY
TRBJ2-3	TRBV9	ASSKTSGGYTDTQY
TRBJ2-3	TRBV4-1	ASSQEGRGASTDTQY
TRBJ2-5	TRBV9	ASSPSGYQETQY
TRBJ1-6	TRBV5-1	ASSLDRAVDSPLH
TRBJ2-1	TRBV19	ASSPLDHNEQF
TRBJ2-3	TRBV6-8	AISGPTRTGDLTDTQY
TRBJ1-4	TRBV15	ATSRGTDTREKLF
TRBJ1-1	TRBV30	AWSGDLNTEAF
TRBJ1-1	TRBV14	ASSRLQGLGTEAF
TRBJ2-7	TRBV28	ASSLFNLGTEDEQY
TRBJ1-4	TRBV11-3	ASSLVGQGREKLF
TRBJ1-6	TRBV30	AWSVMGTANSPLH